The 21 T cell receptor beta chains below were found in one sample sequenced in a study of shared clonotypes between healthy human individuals. Some clones are missing from TCRdb's copy, which holds only in-frame ones; the method was immunoSEQ multiplex PCR. The sample holds 1,500,000 or so clones, roughly 96% seen once. Input material: naive CD4+ T cells sorted from blood. Subset denoted: CD45RA+ positively selected. The receptors derive from a man in his thirties or forties in good health.

The chain links TRBV19 to TRBJ2-7; TRBD2 might be the D (6 bases). Per germline, CDR1 LNHDA and CDR2 SQIVND (reference sequence). Trimming left V 10 bases short and J 2 bases short, with 21 bases between. The CDR3 is made up of 15 amino acids. CDR3 DNA: TGTGCCACTCAAGAATCGGGGGTGAGCCCCTACGAGCAGTACTTC. It specifies CATQESGVSPYEQYF.

This chain uses TRBV7-3 with TRBJ2-1, with D tentatively TRBD1 (5 bases). In germline, CDR1 is SGHTA, CDR2 FQGTGA. CDR3 length: 15 amino acids. Between the trimmed V and J ends, which lost 2 bases and 6 bases, there was a span of 14 bases. CDR3 sequence: CASSLGAGNPNEQFF. The DNA for the CDR3 is TGTGCCAGCAGCTTAGGGGCAGGGAATCCCAATGAGCAGTTCTTC.

The chain recombines TRBV5-1 with TRBJ2-2, with D hard to call. CDR3 length equals 15 residues. The germline V gene encodes CDR1 SGHRS and CDR2 YFSETQ. V was pared by 1 base and J by 1 base, with 8 bases between. The CDR3 bases are TGCGCCAGCAGCTTGTCTGAAAAGAACACCGGGGAGCTGTTTTTT. This codes for CASSLSEKNTGELFF.

This chain connects TRBV5-1 to TRBJ1-1, with 7 nucleotides matching TRBD1. V lost 2 bases to trimming and J lost 5 bases; unmatched junction nucleotides: 12. Germline values: CDR1 SGHRS, CDR2 YFSETQ. The CDR3 extends over 16 amino acids. The CDR3 DNA reads as TGCGCCAGCAGCTTTGAACCTCAGGGGGTCGGTACTGAAGCTTTCTTT. It translates to CASSFEPQGVGTEAFF.

The chain is built from TRBV27 and TRBJ2-7; 10 bases match TRBD2. Germline CDR1 MNHEY, CDR2 SMNVEV (reference sequence). Trimming took 6 bases from V and 4 from J; bases not matched to a gene: 6. The CDR3 sequence is 14 residues long. DNA for the CDR3: TGTGCCAGCAGCCTAGCGGGAGAAGGTTACGAGCAGTACTTC. Translation: CASSLAGEGYEQYF.

The chain employs TRBV30 and TRBJ2-7; D perhaps matches TRBD1 (5 bases). The CDR3 covers 13 residues. V lost 4 bases, J lost 5 bases, and 15 bases lay in between. Germline lookup yields CDR1 GTSNPN and CDR2 SVGIG (reference sequence). The CDR3 spells CAWNRSGKNEQYF. For the CDR3, the DNA is TGTGCCTGGAACAGGTCAGGGAAAAACGAGCAGTACTTC.

The DNA of the CDR3 is TGTGCCAGCTCACCACTCCCTAGCGGAGTTGTATACAATGAGCAGTTCTTC. Protein: CASSPLPSGVVYNEQFF. This rearrangement joins TRBV18 to TRBJ2-1; 7 bases match TRBD2. The germline gives CDR1 KGHSH, CDR2 LQKENI. V shed 1 base and J 4 bases; nucleotides not matched to a gene: 10. The CDR3 has 17 residues.

This chain joins TRBV23-1 and TRBJ1-4, with D perhaps matching TRBD1 (5 bases). TRBV23-1 is an ORF, and what it does is uncertain. The CDR3 has 15 amino acids. V dropped 6 bases and J dropped 8 bases, with 19 bases sitting between them. DNA for the CDR3: TGCGCCAGCAGACAGTTCCGGGACTATCGCGAAAAACTGTTTTTT. Residues: CASRQFRDYREKLFF.

This sequence joins TRBV9 and TRBJ2-2; D unclear. V was trimmed by 0 bases and J by 0 bases, leaving 12 bases between them. This CDR3 comprises 17 residues. Germline V lookup: CDR1 SGDLS, CDR2 YYNGEE. CDR3 residues: CASSVEEGKANTGELFF. CDR3 nucleotide sequence: TGTGCCAGCAGCGTAGAGGAAGGTAAAGCGAACACCGGGGAGCTGTTTTTT.

The rearrangement links TRBV18 to TRBJ1-5; TRBD1 is a possible D gene (5 bases). V gave up 2 bases and J gave up 3 bases, with 14 bases separating them. The CDR3 is 16 residues long. Germline V gene data show CDR1 as KGHSH and CDR2 as LQKENI. CDR3 nucleotides: TGTGCCAGCTCACCAAGAAACCCGGGGCTCAATCAGCCCCAGCATTTT. It codes for CASSPRNPGLNQPQHF.

The gene calls are TRBV19 and TRBJ2-7; D not resolved. Trimming cost V 7 bases and J 7 bases, with 20 bases left between them. CDR3 length: 14 amino acids. Germline CDR1 is LNHDA and CDR2 is SQIVND (reference sequence). For the CDR3, the DNA is TGTGCCAGTACAGACTTCCCCCGTTCTCAGGAGCAGTACTTC. The encoded protein is CASTDFPRSQEQYF.

The rearrangement uses TRBV19 and TRBJ2-1; 10 nucleotides line up with TRBD1. J was trimmed by 4 bases and V by 8 bases; bases with no gene match: 5. Germline CDR1 reads LNHDA; CDR2 reads SQIVND (reference sequence). This CDR3 has 14 residues. CDR3 sequence (DNA): TGTGCCAGTTCCTGGGACAGGGGTTACAATGAGCAGTTCTTC. Residues: CASSWDRGYNEQFF.

This chain links TRBV9 with TRBJ1-2; 7 positions match TRBD1. The CDR3 totals 13 residues. The ends lost 2 bases at V and 3 bases at J; junction bases unmatched: 1. Per germline, CDR1 SGDLS and CDR2 YYNGEE. The CDR3 DNA reads TGTGCCAGCAGCGTCGGGACAGACTATGGCTACACCTTC. Its translation: CASSVGTDYGYTF.

This clone was observed once. The chain couples TRBV5-1 to TRBJ2-4; TRBD1 matches 7 bases. The CDR3 runs 14 residues. Germline V gene sequence: CDR1 SGHRS, CDR2 YFSETQ. V shed 0 bases and J 7 bases; nucleotides not matched to a gene: 4. Here the CDR3 DNA reads TGCGCCAGCAGCTTGGCGCCAGGGGGTAACATTCAGTACTTC. It translates to CASSLAPGGNIQYF.

The chain couples TRBV14 to TRBJ1-3; maybe TRBD1 (5 bases). Trimming cost V 1 base and J 7 bases, with 8 bases left between them. The germline V gene encodes CDR1 SGHDN and CDR2 FVKESK. The CDR3 runs 13 residues. This CDR3 is CASSQAGLNTIYF. CDR3 nucleotides: TGTGCCAGCAGCCAAGCAGGGTTGAACACCATATATTTT.

The chain employs TRBV28 and TRBJ2-7; 7 bases line up with TRBD1. The germline V gene has CDR1 MDHEN and CDR2 SYDVKM. V gave up 4 bases and J gave up 0 bases; unmatched junction bases: 9. This CDR3 region has 16 residues. In DNA form, the CDR3 reads TGTGCCAGCAGTTATGGGGACAGCGTTCTCTCCTACGAGCAGTACTTC. This sequence encodes CASSYGDSVLSYEQYF.

A remark on this clone: The same CDR3 arises from other DNA sequences in this sample as well. The genes are TRBV6-1 and TRBJ1-5, with D possibly TRBD1 on 5 matching bases. Germline CDR1 reads MNHNS; CDR2 reads SASEGT. Trimming removed 4 bases from V and 7 bases from J, with 11 bases in between. This CDR3 contains 13 residues. CDR3 sequence (DNA): TGTGCCAGCAGTGTCGACCGGGGCCAGCCCCAGCATTTT. Protein sequence: CASSVDRGQPQHF.

The rearrangement links TRBV28 to TRBJ2-3, with a possible D match to TRBD2 (6 bases). Germline CDR1 MDHEN, CDR2 SYDVKM. V shed 6 bases and J shed 5 bases, with 21 bases lying between them. The CDR3 consists of 16 residues. Here the CDR3 reads CASRRGGTAWGDTQYF. CDR3 sequence (DNA): TGTGCCAGCAGACGGGGCGGGACGGCGTGGGGAGATACGCAGTATTTT.

This sequence joins TRBV7-8 and TRBJ2-5; 10 positions agree with TRBD2. Germline values: CDR1 SGHVS, CDR2 FQNEAQ. CDR3 size: 17 residues. Trimming took 2 bases from V and 4 from J; bases not matched to a gene: 10. CDR3 sequence (DNA): TGTGCCAGCAGCTTAATAGGTACTAGCGGGATGGTAGAGACCCAGTACTTC. Protein: CASSLIGTSGMVETQYF.

The chain recombines TRBV14 with TRBJ2-7; TRBD2 matches at 7 bases. CDR3 length: 13 residues. From germline, CDR1 is SGHDN and CDR2 FVKESK. Unmatched junction bases numbered 2, after V lost 0 bases and J lost 6 bases. The CDR3 nucleotides read TGTGCCAGCAGCCAAGAACTAGCGCGCGAGCAGTACTTC. This encodes CASSQELAREQYF.

The CDR3 nucleotides read TGTGCCAGCAGTTTATTGGCGTTTGACAGGAACACTGAAGCTTTCTTT. This gives the protein CASSLLAFDRNTEAFF. The rearrangement uses TRBV28 and TRBJ1-1; a weak D match, TRBD1 (5 bases). This CDR3 is built from 16 residues. Between the trimmed V and J ends, which lost 1 base and 1 base, there was a span of 13 bases. CDR1 and CDR2 from the germline V gene are MDHEN and SYDVKM.